This record covers a single T cell receptor (beta chain). Its antigen is not yet known. No base qualities exist here, and no much larger clone lies one base off it. This entry is derived from a study of blood T cell repertoires in COVID-19 (dated by TCRdb to about 2020). About the study as a whole: Samples from collaborators originated in the United States, Italy and Spain and spanned both the acute and convalescent phases of COVID-19. The prospective study material was composed of cDNA or gDNA derived from T cells, B-cell-depleted T cells, or PBMCs. Deeply sampled blood TCRbeta repertoires from subjects exposed to, actively infected with, or recovered from COVID-19 were included in the dataset. The repertoires were made available in a free public database intended to serve as a resource for research on the immune response to SARS-CoV-2. Samples came from the ongoing ImmuneRACE study (first 160 participants) plus 1,254 subjects from 6 global collaborators. Nearly every sample came with metadata listing a de-identified subject ID, COVID-19 status, age in years and sex. Where HLA class I and class II types were available, the types were taken from metadata supplied by the sample provider, not from assay-based typing. General study outcomes and caveats: The quantity of clinical and demographic metadata differed by source and by participant and was supplied without curation.

The immunoSEQ Assay, a bias-controlled multiplex PCR, was used to amplify TCRbeta CDR3 regions from genomic DNA. Processing in the source paper ran as follows. Within the assay, amplification of reference gene primers was used to estimate how many nucleated cells each sample contained. To quantify the absolute abundance of each unique TCRbeta CDR3 rearrangement, sequence reads were collapsed and filtered. For each sample, productive Simpson clonality was calculated as the square root of Simpson's diversity index over productive rearrangements. What TCRdb holds here is the immuneACCESS table cut down to in-frame rearrangements. Part of the clones is not present; checked against another copy, under half of the missing clones reflect an unresolved V gene, and the others are unexplained. The DNA was the basis for D and trimming; V, J and clone size are from that table. The sample contains 220,000 or so clones, around 81% of them found a single time. The ten largest make up 3% to 3.5% of the sample.

Cut back by 0 bases and 2 bases, the V and J ends lie 5 bases apart. The CDR3 runs 13 residues from the cysteine to the phenylalanine. Only the CDR3 DNA is retained, 39 bases long and in frame from the first base. Sequences SGHDT (CDR1) and YYEEEE (CDR2) are obtained from the germline V gene. Another Seattle source contributed samples from volunteer blood donors who had recovered from COVID-19. Collaborating institutions collected whole blood in K2EDTA tubes following their own protocols. For TCRbeta analysis, collaborators shipped samples as frozen whole blood, isolated PBMCs, or DNA extracted from either of those sample types.

The rearrangement joined TRBV5-6 to TRBJ2-5, with the D gene uncertain. The TCR sequence derives from a woman aged 25 to 39 who had recovered from COVID-19. Sequenced input: peripheral blood. The sequenced DNA: TGTGCCAGCAGCTTGGGGCAGCAAGAGACCCAGTACTTC. It codes for CASSLGQQETQYF.